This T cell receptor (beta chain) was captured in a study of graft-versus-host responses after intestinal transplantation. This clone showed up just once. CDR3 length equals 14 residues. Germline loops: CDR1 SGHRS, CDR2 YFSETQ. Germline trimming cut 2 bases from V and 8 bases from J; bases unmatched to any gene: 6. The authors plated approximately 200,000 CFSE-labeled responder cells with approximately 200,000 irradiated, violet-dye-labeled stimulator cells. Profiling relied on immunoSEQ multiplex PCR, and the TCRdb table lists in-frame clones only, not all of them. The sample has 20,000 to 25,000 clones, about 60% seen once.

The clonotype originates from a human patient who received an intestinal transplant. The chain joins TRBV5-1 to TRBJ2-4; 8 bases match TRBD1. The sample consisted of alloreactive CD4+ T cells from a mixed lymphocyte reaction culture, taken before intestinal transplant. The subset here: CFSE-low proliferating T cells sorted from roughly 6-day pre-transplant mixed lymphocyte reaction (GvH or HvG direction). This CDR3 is CASSFSQGGYIQYF. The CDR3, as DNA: TGCGCCAGCAGCTTTTCACAGGGGGGATACATTCAGTACTTC.